Sequencing of this T cell receptor beta chain was carried out in a study of blood T cell repertoires in COVID-19. Study information: PBMCs, B-cell-depleted T cells, or T cells provided the cDNA or gDNA that made up the material.

In its sample, this clone was seen once. CDR3 size: 14 residues. Deletions cut 8 bases from V and 6 bases from J, with 19 bases between. Germline loops: CDR1 SNHLY, CDR2 FYNNEI. Study processing details: Cell counts per sample came from amplifying reference gene primers. Measured with immunoSEQ multiplex PCR; TCRdb has only the in-frame clones, and not every one. D and trimming were read from the DNA, whereas the V and J calls and clone size are those reported in that table. The sample lists around 100,000 clones; roughly 85% were seen once. Sequences were obtained from peripheral blood. This sequence originates from a man aged 35-49 years with acute or convalescent COVID-19. The rearrangement links TRBV2 to TRBJ1-2, with D possibly matching TRBD1 (5 bases). The CDR3 region is CASGKRQTADGYTF. DNA of the CDR3: TGTGCCAGCGGGAAAAGACAGACGGCGGATGGCTACACCTTC. The full variable domain, with the rest looked up from reference TRBV2 and TRBJ1-2, is EPEVTQTPSHQVTQMGQEVILRCVPISNHLYFYWYRQILGQKVEFLVSFYNNEISEKSEIFDDQFSVERPDGSNFTLKIRSTKLEDSAMYFCASGKRQTADGYTFGSGTRLTVV.